The clone carrying this T cell receptor (beta chain) was picked up one time. The antigen is not known. Germline V CDR1 and CDR2: MGHDK, SYGVNS. Trimming cost V 7 bases and J 6 bases, with 7 bases left between them. CDR3 size: 12 residues. This sample was taken from a study of radiotherapy plus CTLA-4 blockade in lung cancer. Whole-study results and caveats: Peripheral blood showed expansion of tumor-derived TCR clones after radiotherapy and ipilimumab.

Clones were read by immunoSEQ multiplex PCR, and TCRdb kept only the in-frame ones, dropping some. The table includes fewer than 95,000 clones, approximately 83% detected once. The V and J genes are TRBV25-1 and TRBJ1-6; D might be TRBD1 (6 bases). This clonotype was sampled from a human donor with non-small cell lung cancer who had stable disease on radiotherapy plus ipilimumab. The sequencing used peripheral blood, collected from a patient treated with radiotherapy plus ipilimumab. The CDR3 spells CASNRVNSPLHF. The DNA of the CDR3 is TGTGCCAGCAACAGGGTTAATTCACCCCTCCACTTT.